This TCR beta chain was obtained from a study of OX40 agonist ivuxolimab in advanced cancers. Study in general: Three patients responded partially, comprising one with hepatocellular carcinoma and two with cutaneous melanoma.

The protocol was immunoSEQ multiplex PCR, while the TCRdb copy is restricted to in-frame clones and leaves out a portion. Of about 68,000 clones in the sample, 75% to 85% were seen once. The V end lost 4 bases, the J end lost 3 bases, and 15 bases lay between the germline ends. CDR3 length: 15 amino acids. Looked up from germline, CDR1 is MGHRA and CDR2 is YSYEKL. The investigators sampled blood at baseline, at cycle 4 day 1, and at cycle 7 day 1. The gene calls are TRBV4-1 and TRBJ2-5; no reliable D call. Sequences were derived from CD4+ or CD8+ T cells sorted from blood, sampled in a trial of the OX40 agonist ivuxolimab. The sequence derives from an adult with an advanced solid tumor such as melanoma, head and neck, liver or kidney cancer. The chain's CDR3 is CASSPGRVPEETQYF. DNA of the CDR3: TGCGCCAGCAGCCCCGGAAGAGTTCCGGAAGAGACCCAGTACTTC.